The T cell receptor (beta chain) described here comes from a study of cytomegalovirus exposure and HLA in healthy donors. Overall study findings and caveats: Follow-up analysis later connected one missense variant in DCLRE1C with trimming of TCR beta V- and J-genes. From TCR beta sequences, most subjects' HLA-A and HLA-B alleles were reportedly predicted accurately.

PCR involved 60 Vbeta and 13 Jbeta primers. This table comes from immunoSEQ multiplex PCR, and its TCRdb copy is limited to in-frame clones, with some not included. The sample yields more than 130,000 clones, 73% seen once. The CDR3 loop spans 14 amino acids. Per germline, CDR1 SGHRS and CDR2 YFSETQ. Between the trimmed V and J ends, which lost 0 bases and 3 bases, there was a span of 7 bases. Note on this clone: Its antigen is undetermined.

The clonotype originates from a human donor in good health. Sequences were obtained from PBMCs. V gene TRBV5-1 combines with J gene TRBJ1-3; possible D gene TRBD1, 5 bases. The CDR3 is CASSLGQIGNTIYF. The CDR3 DNA follows: TGCGCCAGCAGCTTGGGACAGATTGGAAACACCATATATTTT.